The 26 T cell receptor beta chains listed next were all sequenced from one sample in a study of molecular identifiers for immune sequencing clone quantification. TCRdb independently ran MiXCR on the PCR reads; one entry per CDR3 protein. The table includes tens of thousands of distinct CDR3 sequences, roughly 21% detected once. Specimen: naive CD8+ T cells from blood, with Jurkat cell RNA spiked in. Stated subset: FACS-sorted CD8+CD4-CCR7+CD45RA+ naive T cells. The origin of the receptors is a human donor in good health. Some libraries in this study had Jurkat cell RNA spiked in.

This clonotype was counted many times. This chain connects TRBV4-2 to TRBJ2-5; 7 bases align to TRBD2. Germline CDR1 reads LGHNA; CDR2 reads YNFKEQ. The CDR3 covers 12 residues. The junction had 5 bases not matched to a gene; V was cut back by 4 bases and J by 9 bases. The CDR3 nucleotides read TGTGCCAGCAGCCGAACGGGGGGAGCCCAGTACTTC. Its translation is CASSRTGGAQYF.

This clonotype came up many times. The chain combines TRBV18 with TRBJ1-1; D uncertain. V gave up 6 bases and J gave up 8 bases, with 10 bases separating them. CDR1 and CDR2 from the germline V gene are KGHSH and LQKENI. There are 11 residues in the CDR3. DNA for the CDR3: TGTGCCAGCTCGTCGGTCGGCGAAGCTTTCTTT. It encodes CASSSVGEAFF.

This clonotype was observed many times. V and J are TRBV5-1 and TRBJ1-1; no firm D call. The CDR3 covers 15 residues. CDR1 is SGHRS, CDR2 YFSETQ, per germline. Trimming stripped 0 bases from V and 4 bases from J, with 13 bases between. The CDR3, as DNA: TGCGCCAGCAGCTTGGATGGGGTCTATAGCACTGAAGCTTTCTTT. Its translation: CASSLDGVYSTEAFF.

This clonotype was recorded at least ten times. In nucleotides, the CDR3 is TGCGCCAGCAGCCAAGATAACAGCCACTACGAGCAGTACTTC. Its translation: CASSQDNSHYEQYF. This chain joins TRBV4-3 and TRBJ2-7; no firm D call. The CDR3 covers 14 residues. Germline V CDR1 and CDR2: LGHNA, YSLEER. The V gene lost 0 bases and the J gene lost 3 bases, with 9 bases spanning the gap.

In its sample, this clonotype was seen many times. V and J are TRBV27 and TRBJ1-1; D may be TRBD1 (5 bases). Deletions cut 3 bases from V and 4 bases from J, with 12 bases between. The CDR3 sequence is 14 residues long. Germline lookup yields CDR1 MNHEY and CDR2 SMNVEV (reference sequence). The CDR3: CASSFQGTFTEAFF. The CDR3 coding sequence is TGTGCCAGCAGTTTTCAGGGTACGTTCACTGAAGCTTTCTTT.

This clonotype has at least ten counts. J is TRBJ1-6 and V is TRBV7-9; D call uncertain. Trimming removed 5 bases from V and 6 bases from J, with 5 bases in between. Germline CDR1 SEHNR, CDR2 FQNEAQ (reference sequence). The CDR3 has 12 residues. The CDR3 reads CASSQTNSPLHF. The CDR3 bases are TGTGCCAGCAGCCAAACTAATTCACCCCTCCACTTT.

This rearrangement joins TRBV19 to TRBJ2-1; D perhaps matches TRBD2 (5 bases). With 3 bases removed from V and 9 bases from J, the gap between germline ends came to 18 bases. Germline assignment: CDR1 LNHDA and CDR2 SQIVND (reference sequence). The CDR3 extends over 15 amino acids. CDR3 residues: CASSMGTRGPLEQFF. The CDR3 region has the DNA TGTGCCAGTAGTATGGGAACACGGGGTCCCCTTGAGCAGTTCTTC.

The table lists this clonotype with many counts. The chain carries TRBV27 and TRBJ2-1; tentatively, D is TRBD2 (5 bases). Germline values: CDR1 MNHEY, CDR2 SMNVEV (reference sequence). V lost 0 bases, J lost 3 bases, and 9 bases lay in between. This CDR3 comprises 15 residues. The CDR3 loop is CASSLSSGIYNEQFF. The CDR3 DNA sequence: TGTGCCAGCAGTTTATCCTCGGGGATCTACAATGAGCAGTTCTTC.

With respect to this clonotype: The junction departs from germline at one end; a sequencing error may be responsible. The rearrangement links TRBV27 to TRBJ2-7; D is undetermined. This CDR3 region has 14 residues. Germline V gene sequence: CDR1 MNHEY, CDR2 SMNVEV (reference sequence). CDR3 residues: CASSLKGGGYERYF. The CDR3 DNA reads TGTGCCAGCAGTTTAAAAGGTGGCGGTTACGAGCGGTACTTC.

This clonotype was counted at least ten times. J is TRBJ2-1 and V is TRBV5-4, with 12 bases fitting TRBD2. Germline CDR1 and CDR2: SGHNT and YYREEE (reference sequence). J lost 1 base, V lost 1 base, and 0 bases had no gene match. The CDR3 loop spans 16 amino acids. The CDR3 DNA reads as TGTGCCAGCAGCTTGCTAGCGGGGGGGTCCTACAATGAGCAGTTCTTC. Amino acid sequence: CASSLLAGGSYNEQFF.

As regards this clonotype: A much more abundant neighbour one base away suggests this may be a read error. The genes are TRBV14 and TRBJ1-5, with D unclear. Germline V CDR1 and CDR2: SGHDN, FVKESK. V dropped 1 base and J dropped 7 bases, with 17 bases sitting between them. The CDR3 has 16 amino acids. Here the CDR3 DNA reads TGTGCCAGCAGCCAAGGAAACTGGGTCGCCCCCCAGCCCCAGCATTTT. Its protein is CASSQGNWVAPQPQHF.

This clonotype was observed at least ten times. The rearrangement joins TRBV4-2 to TRBJ2-7; 9 nucleotides align to TRBD1. Germline V lookup: CDR1 LGHNA, CDR2 YNFKEQ. V lost 2 bases to trimming and J lost 6 bases; unmatched junction nucleotides: 8. The CDR3 loop spans 15 amino acids. The CDR3 DNA follows: TGTGCCAGCAGCCAAACACCGGGACAGGGCTCCGAGCAGTACTTC. Encoded protein: CASSQTPGQGSEQYF.

This clonotype showed up many times. The CDR3 sequence: CASSLAEGVDTQYF. The CDR3 nucleotides are TGTGCCAGCAGCTTAGCGGAGGGCGTGGATACGCAGTATTTT. The V gene is TRBV7-6, the J gene TRBJ2-3; maybe TRBD2 (6 bases). The germline CDR1 and CDR2 sequences are SGHVS and FNYEAQ. This CDR3 contains 14 residues. Trimming pared 0 bases from V and 6 bases from J, leaving 10 bases between.

This clonotype came up many times. The chain uses TRBV27 and TRBJ1-1; 8 bases line up with TRBD1. The CDR3 is 13 amino acids. V was pared by 8 bases and J by 4 bases, with 6 bases of the junction left unmatched. Germline CDR1 and CDR2: MNHEY and SMNVEV (reference sequence). CDR3: CASGQGAFTEAFF. Written as DNA, the CDR3 is TGTGCCAGCGGGCAGGGGGCATTCACTGAAGCTTTCTTT.

Details on this clonotype: This may be a read error: a much more frequent sequence differs by one nucleotide. The genes are TRBV19 and TRBJ2-7; TRBD2 is a possible D gene (6 bases). There are 13 residues in the CDR3. Trimming pared 7 bases from V and 2 bases from J, leaving 12 bases between. Germline V CDR1 and CDR2: LNHDA, SQIVND (reference sequence). The CDR3, as DNA: TGTGCCAGTACCGGGAGTCCCACCTACGAGCAGTACTTC. Its translation: CASTGSPTYEQYF.

This clonotype showed up many times. The chain combines TRBV28 with TRBJ1-5, with D possibly matching TRBD1 (5 bases). Germline V gives CDR1 MDHEN, CDR2 SYDVKM. Trimming pared 2 bases from V and 7 bases from J, leaving 15 bases between. The CDR3 covers 15 residues. CDR3 amino acids: CASSLMRGVGQPQHF. CDR3 sequence (DNA): TGTGCCAGCAGTTTAATGAGGGGAGTAGGGCAGCCCCAGCATTTT.

This clonotype has ten or more counts. J is TRBJ2-7 and V is TRBV15; TRBD2 matches 13 bases. The germline V gene encodes CDR1 LNHNV and CDR2 YYDKDF (reference sequence). After removal of 1 base from V and 3 bases from J, the junction contained 0 bases not matched to a gene. The CDR3 has 15 residues. The CDR3 reads CATSRGTSGSYEQYF. CDR3 DNA sequence: TGTGCCACCAGCAGAGGGACTAGCGGGAGCTACGAGCAGTACTTC.

This clonotype was picked up many times. This CDR3 reads CASSLSLDRNQPQHF. The CDR3 DNA reads TGTGCCAGCAGTTTAAGTCTGGACAGAAATCAGCCCCAGCATTTT. The J gene is TRBJ1-5, the V gene TRBV12-3 or TRBV12-4, with D perhaps TRBD1 (6 bases). Deletions cut 2 bases from V and 4 bases from J, with 12 bases between. The CDR3 spans 15 residues.

There are many counts of this clonotype. This chain uses TRBV7-9 with TRBJ2-5; 10 nucleotides align to TRBD2. This CDR3 is built from 15 residues. Germline CDR1 is SEHNR and CDR2 is FQNEAQ (reference sequence). The V segment lost 5 bases and the J segment 2 bases; nucleotides outside the gene matches: 5. The CDR3 nucleotides are TGTGCCAGCAGCCTGGCTAGCGGGGGTCAAGAGACCCAGTACTTC. The encoded protein is CASSLASGGQETQYF.

With respect to this clonotype: It may be a read error: a sequence one base away is much more abundant. This chain connects TRBV19 to TRBJ2-1; D might be TRBD2 (6 bases). The V and J ends lost 5 bases and 2 bases respectively, with 10 bases between them. CDR1 LNHDA and CDR2 SQIVND come from the germline V gene (reference sequence). The CDR3 has 14 amino acids. Here the CDR3 DNA reads TGTGCCAGTAGTTCCGGGAGCCCCTACAATGAGCAGTTCTTC. Translating it yields CASSSGSPYNEQFF.

This clonotype has a count of ten or more. The J gene is TRBJ2-1, the V gene TRBV6-2 or TRBV6-3, with TRBD2 as a possible D gene (6 bases). The CDR3 length is 14 residues. CDR1 and CDR2 (germline): MNHEY, SVGEGT. V was trimmed by 7 bases and J by 3 bases, leaving 13 bases between them. In nucleotides, the CDR3 is TGTGCCAGCAATATACCTAGCGACTACAATGAGCAGTTCTTC. Translating gives CASNIPSDYNEQFF.

At least ten counts were recorded for this clonotype. The rearrangement uses TRBV4-3 and TRBJ2-2, with D unresolved. Germline V gene sequence: CDR1 LGHNA, CDR2 YSLEER. Trimming took 1 base from V and 4 from J, leaving 4 bases between them. This CDR3 is built from 13 residues. The CDR3 region is CASSQGRTGELFF. The DNA of the CDR3 is TGCGCCAGCAGCCAAGGTCGCACCGGGGAGCTGTTTTTT.

This clonotype has ten or more counts. The chain combines TRBV3-1 with TRBJ2-7, with a tentative D call TRBD2 (6 bases). Germline CDR1 is LGHDT and CDR2 is YNNKEL (reference sequence). The CDR3 sequence is 14 residues long. The germline V and J ends were trimmed by 4 bases and 2 bases, with 12 bases remaining between them. CDR3 protein: CASSPGDSAYEQYF. The CDR3 bases are TGTGCCAGCAGCCCGGGAGACAGCGCCTACGAGCAGTACTTC.

Many counts were recorded for this clonotype. The chain couples TRBV16 to TRBJ1-1; 7 bases line up with TRBD1. This CDR3 spans 12 amino acids. J lost 8 bases, V lost 4 bases, and 4 bases had no gene match. Germline V gene lookup returns CDR1 KGHSY and CDR2 FQNENV. The CDR3 nucleotides are TGTGCCAGCAGCCCAGACAGGGTCGAAGCTTTCTTT. Its translation is CASSPDRVEAFF.

This clonotype appeared many times. This chain's CDR3 is CASTPGVRVREKLFF. The CDR3 DNA is TGTGCCAGCACCCCCGGCGTGAGAGTCAGGGAAAAACTGTTTTTT. The rearrangement links TRBV5-5 to TRBJ1-4; no reliable D call. V lost 6 bases, J lost 8 bases, and 20 bases lay in between. From germline, CDR1 is SGHKS and CDR2 YYEKEE (reference sequence). There are 15 residues in the CDR3.

V gene TRBV7-8 combines with J gene TRBJ2-7, with 7 nucleotides matching TRBD2. J gave up 3 bases and V 6 bases, and 8 bases lay outside the gene matches. The CDR3 sequence is 14 residues long. CDR1 SGHVS and CDR2 FQNEAQ come from the germline V gene. The CDR3 sequence: CASSTGGSDYEQYF. The CDR3 DNA sequence: TGTGCCAGCAGTACCGGGGGGTCCGACTACGAGCAGTACTTC.